The clone carrying this T cell receptor (beta chain) was seen only a few times. Its antigen is still unknown. TCR alpha and beta CDR3 regions were amplified from RNA using iRepertoire nested multiplex PCR. MiXCR, applied by TCRdb to the multiplex PCR reads, yields one record per CDR3 protein. The repertoire holds roughly 120,000 distinct CDR3 sequences, with less than 30% as singletons. This sample stems from a study of glioma-infiltrating T cells. Notes on the study in general: Above-expected tissue-blood divergence occurred in all gliomas, most in low-grade ones.

The CDR3 totals 14 residues. V was trimmed by 6 bases and J by 2 bases, leaving 13 bases between them. The specimen was glioma tissue, nonneoplastic brain tissue, or PBMCs (not recorded which). The V and J genes are TRBV12-3 or TRBV12-4 and TRBJ1-1; D possibly corresponds to TRBD1 (6 bases). This clonotype was sampled from a human donor with low-grade glioma or glioblastoma, undergoing nonglioma brain surgery, or in good health (not recorded which). CDR3 DNA sequence: TGTGCCAGCAGATCTGGACAGTTAAACACTGAAGCTTTCTTT. Amino acids: CASRSGQLNTEAFF.